This entry lists 13 T cell receptor beta chains sequenced from one sample in a study of cytomegalovirus exposure and HLA in healthy donors (dated by TCRdb to 2015 to 2018). The library was obtained by the immunoSEQ multiplex PCR assay. The multiplex PCR relied on a mix of 60 forward primers for TCR Vbeta segments and 13 reverse primers for TCR Jbeta segments. TCRdb carries this immuneACCESS record with in-frame sequences only. Its versions omit some clonotypes, under half of them owing to an unresolved V gene in the studies checked, with the rest unexplained. This sample is represented by around 200,000 clones; roughly 89% of them were singletons. The ten largest clonotypes hold around 1% of the sample. Sequencing was done on a sample of PBMCs. The receptors were gathered from a woman aged 18-29 years in good health and CMV-seronegative.

This chain joins TRBV12-5 and TRBJ2-7, with 7 bases fitting TRBD2. In germline, CDR1 is LGHNT, CDR2 FRNRAP. V dropped 5 bases and J dropped 2; count of bases not matched to a gene: 9. The CDR3 loop spans 15 amino acids. CDR3: CASGRWTRMAYEQYF. The DNA of the CDR3 is TGTGCTAGTGGTAGATGGACTAGAATGGCCTACGAGCAGTACTTC.

The V gene is TRBV11-1, the J gene TRBJ2-3; 7 positions agree with TRBD1. Germline-derived CDR1 and CDR2 are SGHAT and FQDESV (reference sequence). This CDR3 is built from 16 residues. V lost 1 base and J lost 0; bases outside the gene matches: 4. CDR3 protein: CASSLGGQLSTDTQYF. The CDR3 region has the DNA TGTGCCAGCAGCTTAGGGGGACAGCTCAGCACAGATACGCAGTATTTT.

This sequence joins TRBV19 and TRBJ1-1; D gene ambiguous. There are 13 residues in the CDR3. The V gene lost 3 bases and the J gene lost 1 base, with 6 bases spanning the gap. Germline V lookup: CDR1 LNHDA, CDR2 SQIVND (reference sequence). The CDR3 is CASSMSGNTEAFF. CDR3 sequence (DNA): TGTGCCAGTAGTATGTCGGGGAACACTGAAGCTTTCTTT.

This clone has only one observation. V and J are TRBV19 and TRBJ1-5; D ambiguous. In germline, CDR1 is LNHDA, CDR2 SQIVND (reference sequence). The germline V and J ends were trimmed by 7 bases and 7 bases, with 17 bases remaining between them. This CDR3 comprises 14 residues. CDR3 sequence (DNA): TGTGCCAGTACCGTCACCGGAGCGGGGCAGCCCCAGCATTTT. Translated, it gives CASTVTGAGQPQHF.

CDR3 nucleotide sequence: TGTGCCAGCGGACGGGGGGTCCTCTCTGGAAACACCATATATTTT. Encoded protein: CASGRGVLSGNTIYF. The chain recombines TRBV6-5 with TRBJ1-3, with a weak D call TRBD1 (5 bases). V gave up 8 bases and J gave up 0 bases, with 14 bases separating them. Germline V gene data show CDR1 as MNHEY and CDR2 as SVGAGI. The CDR3 has 15 residues.

The rearrangement links TRBV5-1 to TRBJ2-7; 9 bases fit TRBD2. The trim removed 0 bases at V and 0 bases at J, leaving 4 bases unmatched. Per the germline V gene, CDR1 is SGHRS and CDR2 is YFSETQ. CDR3 length: 16 amino acids. The CDR3 is CASSLDSGGLSYEQYF. CDR3 nucleotide sequence: TGCGCCAGCAGCTTGGATAGCGGGGGCCTCTCCTACGAGCAGTACTTC.

This clone was seen a handful of times. V usage is TRBV7-6 and J usage is TRBJ2-1, with a tentative D call TRBD1 (5 bases). This CDR3 contains 12 residues. Germline CDR1 and CDR2: SGHVS and FNYEAQ. The germline V and J ends were trimmed by 4 bases and 6 bases, with 7 bases remaining between them. The CDR3, as DNA: TGTGCCAGCAGCTCCCAGGGCAATGAGCAGTTCTTC. Its translation is CASSSQGNEQFF.

CDR3 loop: CASSRSAGPGGEQYF. The CDR3 DNA reads TGTGCCAGCAGCCGTTCAGCGGGGCCTGGAGGCGAGCAGTACTTC. V is TRBV7-2 and J is TRBJ2-7; 7 bases agree with TRBD2. J was trimmed by 6 bases and V by 5 bases; bases with no gene match: 13. The CDR3 runs to 15 residues. Germline lookup yields CDR1 SGHTA and CDR2 FQGNSA.

V is TRBV27 and J is TRBJ2-4; 7 bases line up with TRBD2. V shed 4 bases, J shed 0 bases, and the junction held 12 bases outside the gene matches. The CDR3 is made up of 18 amino acids. CDR1 MNHEY and CDR2 SMNVEV come from the germline V gene (reference sequence). In nucleotides, the CDR3 is TGTGCCAGCAGTTCAATTAGAGCGGGGAGCAAAGCCAAAAACATTCAGTACTTC. Translating it yields CASSSIRAGSKAKNIQYF.

The genes are TRBV6-6 and TRBJ2-7; the match to TRBD1 covers 7 bases. The length of the CDR3 is 14 residues. V gave up 8 bases and J gave up 2 bases; unmatched junction bases: 9. Germline-derived CDR1 and CDR2 are MNHNY and SVGAGI (reference sequence). Written as DNA, the CDR3 is TGTGCCAGCGGTCAGGACAGGACCACCTACGAGCAGTACTTC. Its protein product is CASGQDRTTYEQYF.

The chain joins TRBV6-5 to TRBJ1-2, with 8 bases matching TRBD1. V lost 2 bases, J lost 6 bases, and 5 bases stayed unmatched. CDR1 is MNHEY and CDR2 is SVGAGI in the germline V gene. This CDR3 is 14 amino acids long. The CDR3: CASSYPGGADGYTF. Here the CDR3 DNA reads TGTGCCAGCAGTTACCCAGGGGGCGCCGATGGCTACACCTTC.

V gene TRBV2 combines with J gene TRBJ2-1, with TRBD1 identical over 11 bases. From germline, CDR1 is SNHLY and CDR2 FYNNEI. The CDR3 has 17 residues. The trim removed 5 bases at V and 9 bases at J, leaving 15 bases unmatched. CDR3 residues: CASSPRTGTGGGSEQFF. Written as DNA, the CDR3 is TGTGCCAGCAGTCCCCGCACCGGGACAGGGGGAGGGAGTGAGCAGTTCTTC.

The chain employs TRBV7-9 and TRBJ1-3; 9 nucleotides match TRBD1. This CDR3 comprises 19 residues. Germline CDR1 SEHNR, CDR2 FQNEAQ (reference sequence). The J segment lost 2 bases and the V segment lost 5 bases, leaving 16 bases of the junction unmatched. The CDR3 loop is CASSPRTGAPPGAGNTIYF. CDR3 DNA sequence: TGTGCCAGCAGCCCCAGGACAGGGGCTCCTCCCGGGGCTGGAAACACCATATATTTT.